The 27 T cell receptor beta chains below come from one sample, sequenced in a study of blood T cell repertoires in COVID-19. This table comes from immunoSEQ multiplex PCR, and its TCRdb copy is limited to in-frame clones, with some not included. Among about 270,000 clones listed, roughly 88% were seen once. Sequenced sample: peripheral blood. The receptors stem from an older woman with acute or convalescent COVID-19.

The chain combines TRBV27 with TRBJ2-2; possible D gene TRBD1, 5 bases. Trimming stripped 5 bases from V and 6 bases from J, with 13 bases between. The CDR3 is made up of 14 amino acids. Germline lookup yields CDR1 MNHEY and CDR2 SMNVEV (reference sequence). The DNA of the CDR3 is TGTGCCAGCAGTGACAGTTATGGTCCCGGGGAGCTGTTTTTT. Its protein is CASSDSYGPGELFF.

This clone occurred a few times. This sequence joins TRBV3-1 (or the pseudogene TRBV3-2) and TRBJ2-7; tentative D call: TRBD1 (6 bases). Deletions cut 4 bases from V and 7 bases from J, with 20 bases between. The CDR3 runs 15 residues. Germline values: CDR1 LGHDT, CDR2 YNNKEL (reference sequence). As DNA, the CDR3 is TGTGCCAGCAGCCTTCGGACAGCGCCAGGTGGGGAGCAGTACTTC. This encodes CASSLRTAPGGEQYF.

This clone was observed a handful of times. The chain employs TRBV7-9 and TRBJ2-1; D ambiguous. The V gene's germline CDR1 is SEHNR and CDR2 FQNEAQ (reference sequence). The V and J ends lost 6 bases and 2 bases respectively, with 14 bases between them. The CDR3 has 15 residues. The CDR3 loop is CASSPPTRAYNEQFF. CDR3 coding DNA: TGTGCCAGCAGTCCTCCCACCCGCGCCTACAATGAGCAGTTCTTC.

V and J are TRBV6-6 and TRBJ1-1; possible D gene TRBD1, 5 bases. CDR3 length equals 12 residues. V lost 2 bases and J lost 11, with 12 bases in between. CDR1 and CDR2 (germline): MNHNY, SVGAGI (reference sequence). The CDR3 region is CASSYNQGLAFF. CDR3 sequence (DNA): TGTGCCAGCAGTTACAATCAGGGATTGGCTTTCTTT.

This clone was found once. This chain links TRBV10-3 with TRBJ2-1, with D perhaps TRBD2 (7 bases). From germline, CDR1 is ENHRY and CDR2 SYGVKD. Trimming shortened V by 7 bases and J by 8 bases, and 12 bases separated the two germline ends. The CDR3 has 12 amino acids. The CDR3 spells CAINGGQDEQFF. In nucleotides, the CDR3 is TGTGCCATCAACGGGGGGCAAGATGAGCAGTTCTTC.

This chain joins TRBV18 and TRBJ1-1, with D perhaps TRBD1 (6 bases). The CDR3 is 18 amino acids. Between the trimmed V and J ends, which lost 0 bases and 1 base, there was a span of 18 bases. Per germline, CDR1 KGHSH and CDR2 LQKENI. The CDR3 nucleotides are TGTGCCAGCTCACCACCGTCGGGGGGCGGCCTAAGGAACACTGAAGCTTTCTTT. Translation: CASSPPSGGGLRNTEAFF.

The chain is built from TRBV18 and TRBJ2-7; 7 nucleotides line up with TRBD1. Germline V lookup: CDR1 KGHSH, CDR2 LQKENI. This CDR3 has 14 residues. Trimming cost V 1 base and J 4 bases; bases outside gene matches: 4. The CDR3 spells CASSPRDSSYEQYF. The CDR3 nucleotides are TGTGCCAGCTCACCACGGGACAGCTCTTACGAGCAGTACTTC. The full variable domain, with the rest looked up from reference TRBV18 and TRBJ2-7, is NAGVMQNPRHLVRRRGQEARLRCSPMKGHSHVYWYRQLPEEGLKFMVYLQKENIIDESGMPKERFSAEFPKEGPSILRIQQVVRGDSAAYFCASSPRDSSYEQYFGPGTRLTVT.

The V call is TRBV6-6, the J call TRBJ1-2; no firm D call. V was pared by 6 bases and J by 5 bases, with 10 bases between. The CDR3 covers 12 residues. In germline, CDR1 is MNHNY, CDR2 SVGAGI (reference sequence). The CDR3 region has the DNA TGTGCCAGCAGCCCAAGAGGGTATGGCTACACCTTC. Translation: CASSPRGYGYTF.

The V call is TRBV2, the J call TRBJ1-5, with TRBD1 as a possible D gene (6 bases). Between the trimmed V and J ends, which lost 5 bases and 6 bases, there was a span of 11 bases. From germline, CDR1 is SNHLY and CDR2 FYNNEI. The CDR3 extends over 13 amino acids. CDR3 protein: CASSLEGGQPQHF. Here the CDR3 DNA reads TGTGCCAGCAGTTTGGAAGGGGGTCAGCCCCAGCATTTT.

V and J are TRBV6-5 and TRBJ1-3; D unclear. Germline lookup yields CDR1 MNHEY and CDR2 SVGAGI. Between the trimmed V and J ends, which lost 3 bases and 0 bases, there was a span of 12 bases. The CDR3 is made up of 16 amino acids. The CDR3 DNA reads TGTGCCAGCAGTTATGGGCTGACAAGCTCTGGAAACACCATATATTTT. Translating it yields CASSYGLTSSGNTIYF.

This clone is a singleton in its sample. In DNA, the CDR3 is TGCGCCAGCAGCCGCAGGGAAGGTTCACCCCTCCACTTT. Translated, it gives CASSRREGSPLHF. The chain joins TRBV5-1 to TRBJ1-6, with D perhaps matching TRBD1 (5 bases). V was pared by 4 bases and J by 9 bases, with 11 bases between. The CDR3 loop spans 13 amino acids. CDR1 and CDR2 (germline): SGHRS, YFSETQ.

The chain combines TRBV6-6 with TRBJ1-4; D is unclear. Trimming cost V 2 bases and J 7 bases, with 14 bases left between them. The V gene's germline CDR1 is MNHNY and CDR2 SVGAGI (reference sequence). There are 15 residues in the CDR3. The CDR3 reads CASSYTARGSEKLFF. In nucleotides, the CDR3 is TGTGCCAGCAGTTACACGGCACGCGGAAGTGAAAAACTGTTTTTT.

CDR3 sequence: CATQEGGYTEAFF. The CDR3 DNA is TGTGCCACTCAAGAAGGAGGCTACACTGAAGCTTTCTTT. The chain combines TRBV19 with TRBJ1-1; unclear D gene. The CDR3 is 13 amino acids. Germline assignment: CDR1 LNHDA and CDR2 SQIVND (reference sequence). Trimming took 10 bases from V and 3 from J, leaving 15 bases between them.

CDR3 sequence (DNA): TGTGCCAGCAGCTCGAACAGGGCGGGCGTATCCGGGGAGCTGTTTTTT. Protein: CASSSNRAGVSGELFF. This chain links TRBV5-4 with TRBJ2-2, with D tentatively TRBD1 (6 bases). Trimming shortened V by 3 bases and J by 6 bases, and 18 bases separated the two germline ends. Germline CDR1 is SGHNT and CDR2 is YYREEE (reference sequence). The CDR3 is 16 amino acids.

The CDR3, as DNA: TGTGCCAGCAGAAGCGGGGGGGTCTCCTACAATGAGCAGTTCTTC. It translates to CASRSGGVSYNEQFF. V and J are TRBV6-5 and TRBJ2-1; TRBD2 agrees at 10 bases. The germline V gene encodes CDR1 MNHEY and CDR2 SVGAGI. The CDR3 length is 15 residues. V shed 6 bases and J 0 bases; nucleotides not matched to a gene: 2.

The chain combines TRBV15 with TRBJ2-7, with a tentative D call TRBD2 (7 bases). CDR1 LNHNV and CDR2 YYDKDF come from the germline V gene (reference sequence). The CDR3 sequence is 15 residues long. Trimming cost V 0 bases and J 0 bases, with 9 bases left between them. Here the CDR3 reads CATSRDGGASYEQYF. The CDR3, as DNA: TGTGCCACCAGCAGAGATGGGGGGGCCTCCTACGAGCAGTACTTC.

V is TRBV5-4 and J is TRBJ1-2, with a weak D call TRBD1 (6 bases). Germline CDR1 SGHNT, CDR2 YYREEE (reference sequence). Between the trimmed V and J ends, which lost 0 bases and 8 bases, there was a span of 11 bases. This CDR3 spans 13 amino acids. CDR3 bases: TGTGCCAGCAGCTTGGTAACAGGGAACGGCTACACCTTC. This translates into CASSLVTGNGYTF.

Comment on this clone: Other nucleotide sequences in the sample specify the same CDR3. This chain uses TRBV5-1 with TRBJ2-1; TRBD2 agrees at 8 bases. Trimming cost V 4 bases and J 0 bases; bases outside gene matches: 3. The CDR3 runs to 15 residues. CDR1 SGHRS and CDR2 YFSETQ come from the germline V gene. The CDR3 loop reads CASSPSGGSYNEQFF. For the CDR3, the DNA is TGCGCCAGCAGCCCCAGCGGGGGCTCCTACAATGAGCAGTTCTTC.

This chain connects TRBV12-3 or TRBV12-4 to TRBJ1-6, with D unclear. The CDR3 is 13 amino acids. Trimming left V 5 bases short and J 9 bases short, with 11 bases between. CDR3 protein: CASSATGVSPLHF. The CDR3 DNA reads TGTGCCAGCAGTGCAACCGGGGTTTCACCCCTCCACTTT.

This chain joins TRBV9 and TRBJ2-5, with 10 nucleotides matching TRBD2. V gave up 2 bases and J gave up 5 bases; unmatched junction bases: 6. The length of the CDR3 is 15 residues. Germline values: CDR1 SGDLS, CDR2 YYNGEE. This CDR3 is CASSVSPLAGETQYF. CDR3 DNA sequence: TGTGCCAGCAGCGTCTCCCCACTAGCGGGGGAGACCCAGTACTTC.

This clone occurred once. V usage is TRBV10-3 and J usage is TRBJ1-1, with unresolved D. Germline values: CDR1 ENHRY, CDR2 SYGVKD. The CDR3 loop spans 14 amino acids. With 0 bases removed from V and 7 bases from J, the gap between germline ends came to 12 bases. The CDR3 bases are TGTGCCATCAGTGAGTCGACGGGAGAGAATGAAGCTTTCTTT. Protein sequence: CAISESTGENEAFF.

The CDR3 bases are TGCGCCAGCAGCTTACAGGGGGCGGTTGAGCAGTTCTTC. Translated: CASSLQGAVEQFF. The chain carries TRBV5-1 and TRBJ2-1; 9 nucleotides align to TRBD1. CDR1 SGHRS and CDR2 YFSETQ come from the germline V gene. The length of the CDR3 is 13 residues. The V gene end was trimmed by 2 bases and the J gene end by 9 bases; junction bases not matched to a gene: 3.

This chain connects TRBV6-4 to TRBJ2-1; TRBD2 aligns across 10 bases. This CDR3 contains 16 residues. J gave up 0 bases and V 5 bases, and 4 bases lay outside the gene matches. Germline V gene data show CDR1 as MRHNA and CDR2 as SNTAGT. The CDR3 protein is CASSSSGGGSYNEQFF. CDR3 nucleotides: TGTGCCAGCAGTTCTAGCGGGGGAGGCTCCTACAATGAGCAGTTCTTC.

This chain links TRBV6-5 with TRBJ1-2, with D maybe TRBD1 (6 bases). V lost 6 bases and J 4 bases, leaving 12 bases between the germline ends. The CDR3 spans 13 residues. Germline CDR1 is MNHEY and CDR2 is SVGAGI. The CDR3 protein is CASSPTTGYGYTF. The CDR3 DNA follows: TGTGCCAGCAGCCCCACGACAGGCTATGGCTACACCTTC.

The chain links TRBV7-9 to TRBJ2-1, with D perhaps matching TRBD2 (5 bases). V lost 1 base to trimming and J lost 7 bases, with 11 bases between them. Germline V gene lookup returns CDR1 SEHNR and CDR2 FQNEAQ (reference sequence). The CDR3 spans 14 residues. CDR3 loop: CASSLESRGNEQFF. The CDR3 region has the DNA TGTGCCAGCAGCTTAGAAAGTCGCGGGAATGAGCAGTTCTTC.

The chain couples TRBV12-3 or TRBV12-4 to TRBJ1-3; the match to TRBD1 covers 7 bases. The V segment lost 5 bases and the J segment 7 bases; nucleotides outside the gene matches: 2. CDR3 length: 12 amino acids. CDR3 protein: CASSMTGNTIYF. The DNA for the CDR3 is TGTGCCAGCAGTATGACAGGGAACACCATATATTTT.

The J gene is TRBJ2-7, the V gene TRBV9, with a tentative D call TRBD1 (6 bases). Germline lookup yields CDR1 SGDLS and CDR2 YYNGEE. Trimming left V 4 bases short and J 0 bases short, with 11 bases between. The CDR3 length is 14 residues. The CDR3 nucleotides are TGTGCCAGCAGCATGGGGACACCCTCCTACGAGCAGTACTTC. It codes for CASSMGTPSYEQYF.